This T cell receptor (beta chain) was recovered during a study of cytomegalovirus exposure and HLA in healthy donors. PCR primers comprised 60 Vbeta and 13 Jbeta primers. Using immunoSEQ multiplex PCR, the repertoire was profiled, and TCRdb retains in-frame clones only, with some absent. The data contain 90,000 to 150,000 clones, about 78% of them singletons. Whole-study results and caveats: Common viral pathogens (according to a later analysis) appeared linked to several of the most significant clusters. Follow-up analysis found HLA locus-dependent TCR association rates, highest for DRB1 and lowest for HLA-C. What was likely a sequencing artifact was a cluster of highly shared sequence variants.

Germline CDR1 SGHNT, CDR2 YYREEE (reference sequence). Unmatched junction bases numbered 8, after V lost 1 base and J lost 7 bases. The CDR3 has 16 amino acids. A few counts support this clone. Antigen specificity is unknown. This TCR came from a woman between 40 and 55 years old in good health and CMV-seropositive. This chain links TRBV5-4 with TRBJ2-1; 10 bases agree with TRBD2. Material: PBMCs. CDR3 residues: CASSLPSGGAYNEQFF. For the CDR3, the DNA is TGTGCCAGCAGCTTGCCCAGCGGGGGGGCTTATAATGAGCAGTTCTTC.